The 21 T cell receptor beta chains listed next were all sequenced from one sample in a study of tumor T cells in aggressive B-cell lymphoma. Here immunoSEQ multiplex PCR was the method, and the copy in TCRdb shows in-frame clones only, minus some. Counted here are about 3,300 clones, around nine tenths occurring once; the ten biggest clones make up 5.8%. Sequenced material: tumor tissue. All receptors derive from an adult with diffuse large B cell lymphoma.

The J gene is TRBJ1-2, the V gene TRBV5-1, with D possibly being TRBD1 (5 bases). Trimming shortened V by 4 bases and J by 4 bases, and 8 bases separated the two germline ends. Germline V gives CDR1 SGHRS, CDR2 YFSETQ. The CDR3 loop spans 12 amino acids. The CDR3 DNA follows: TGCGCCAGCAGCGGGCAGGGCTATGGCTACACCTTC. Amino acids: CASSGQGYGYTF.

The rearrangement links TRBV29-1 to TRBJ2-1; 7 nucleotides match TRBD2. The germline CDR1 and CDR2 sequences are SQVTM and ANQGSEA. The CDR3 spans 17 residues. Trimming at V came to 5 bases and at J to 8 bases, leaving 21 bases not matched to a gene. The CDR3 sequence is CSVTPHGVSGSRHEQFF. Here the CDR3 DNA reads TGCAGCGTTACTCCCCATGGGGTTAGCGGGTCACGGCATGAGCAGTTCTTC.

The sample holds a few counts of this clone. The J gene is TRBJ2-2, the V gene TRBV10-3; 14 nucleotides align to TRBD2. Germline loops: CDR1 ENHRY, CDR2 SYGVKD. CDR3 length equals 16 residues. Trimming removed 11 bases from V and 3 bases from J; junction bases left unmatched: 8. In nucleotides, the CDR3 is TGTGCCTCTAGCGAGGGACTAGCGGGAGACACCGGGGAGCTGTTTTTT. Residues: CASSEGLAGDTGELFF.

The CDR3 bases are TGCGCCAGCAGCCATGAACAGAGAATTGTGGATGAGCAGTTCTTC. Residues: CASSHEQRIVDEQFF. The V call is TRBV4-1, the J call TRBJ2-1; D gene ambiguous. The CDR3 consists of 15 residues. The V gene lost 3 bases and the J gene lost 8 bases, with 17 bases spanning the gap. The germline V gene has CDR1 MGHRA and CDR2 YSYEKL.

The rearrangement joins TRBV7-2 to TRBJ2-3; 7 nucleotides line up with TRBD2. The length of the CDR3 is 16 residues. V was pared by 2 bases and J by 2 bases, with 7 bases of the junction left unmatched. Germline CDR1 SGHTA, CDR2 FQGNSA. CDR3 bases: TGTGCCAGCAGCTTAACGGGAGGCCGCCTCACAGATACGCAGTATTTT. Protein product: CASSLTGGRLTDTQYF.

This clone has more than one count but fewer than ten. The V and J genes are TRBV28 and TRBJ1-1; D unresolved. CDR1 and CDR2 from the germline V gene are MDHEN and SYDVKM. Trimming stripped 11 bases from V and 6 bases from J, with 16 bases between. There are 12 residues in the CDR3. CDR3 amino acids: CAPDGWGAEAFF. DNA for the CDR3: TGTGCCCCAGACGGATGGGGAGCTGAAGCTTTCTTT. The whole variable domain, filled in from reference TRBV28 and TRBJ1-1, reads DVKVTQSSRYLVKRTGEKVFLECVQDMDHENMFWYRQDPGLGLRLIYFSYDVKMKEKGDIPEGYSVSREKKERFSLILESASTNQTSMYLCAPDGWGAEAFFGQGTRLTVV.

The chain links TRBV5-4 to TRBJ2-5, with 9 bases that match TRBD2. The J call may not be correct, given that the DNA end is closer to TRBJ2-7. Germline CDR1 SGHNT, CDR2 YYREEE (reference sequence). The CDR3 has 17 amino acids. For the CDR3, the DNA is TGTGCCAGCAGCTCCCTCCCTACTAGCGGGCGAGCCTACGAGCAGTACTTC. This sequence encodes CASSSLPTSGRAYEQYF.

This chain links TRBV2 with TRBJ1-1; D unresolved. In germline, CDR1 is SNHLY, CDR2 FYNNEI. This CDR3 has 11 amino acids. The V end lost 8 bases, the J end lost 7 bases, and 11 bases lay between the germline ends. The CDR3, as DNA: TGTGCCAGCGGAAACAGAATTGAAGCTTTCTTT. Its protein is CASGNRIEAFF.

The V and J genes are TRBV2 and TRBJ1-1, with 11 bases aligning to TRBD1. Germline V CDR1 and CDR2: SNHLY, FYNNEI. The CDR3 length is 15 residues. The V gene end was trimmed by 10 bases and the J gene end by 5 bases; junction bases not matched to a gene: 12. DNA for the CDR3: TGTGCCAACGGACAGGGGGCTGAACGGGGTACTGAAGCTTTCTTT. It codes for CANGQGAERGTEAFF.

The CDR3 reads CASKLGGSGDTQYF. For the CDR3, the DNA is TGTGCCAGTAAACTAGGCGGGAGTGGAGATACGCAGTATTTT. The chain uses TRBV19 and TRBJ2-3; 7 bases fit TRBD2. V lost 7 bases, J lost 5 bases, and 9 bases stayed unmatched. CDR3 length equals 14 residues. The germline V gene encodes CDR1 LNHDA and CDR2 SQIVND (reference sequence).

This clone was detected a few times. The CDR3: CASSAGGGTGYTF. The CDR3 DNA follows: TGTGCCAGCAGCGCCGGCGGGGGAACAGGCTACACCTTC. J is TRBJ1-2 and V is TRBV9; a possible D gene is TRBD1 (5 bases). Germline CDR1 and CDR2: SGDLS and YYNGEE. There are 13 residues in the CDR3. Trimming left V 3 bases short and J 8 bases short, with 14 bases between.

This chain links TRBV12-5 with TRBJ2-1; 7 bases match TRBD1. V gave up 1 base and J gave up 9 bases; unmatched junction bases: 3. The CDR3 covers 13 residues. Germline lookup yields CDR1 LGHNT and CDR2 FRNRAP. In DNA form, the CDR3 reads TGTGCTAGTGGTTTGGAACAGGGGACTGAGCAGTTCTTC. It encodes CASGLEQGTEQFF.

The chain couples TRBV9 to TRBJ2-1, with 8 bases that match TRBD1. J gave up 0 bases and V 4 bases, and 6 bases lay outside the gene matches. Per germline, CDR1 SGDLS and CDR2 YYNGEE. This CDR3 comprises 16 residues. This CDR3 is CASSPRQGLSYNEQFF. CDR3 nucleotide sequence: TGTGCCAGCAGCCCTAGACAGGGGCTCTCCTACAATGAGCAGTTCTTC.

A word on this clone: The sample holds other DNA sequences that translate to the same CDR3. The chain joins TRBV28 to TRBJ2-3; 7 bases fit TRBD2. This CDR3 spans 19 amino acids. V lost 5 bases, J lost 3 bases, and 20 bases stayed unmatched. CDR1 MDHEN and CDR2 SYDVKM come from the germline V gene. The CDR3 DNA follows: TGTGCCAGCAGTCGGCCATCGGAACCTAGACGGGAGGCAACAGATACGCAGTATTTT. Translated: CASSRPSEPRREATDTQYF.

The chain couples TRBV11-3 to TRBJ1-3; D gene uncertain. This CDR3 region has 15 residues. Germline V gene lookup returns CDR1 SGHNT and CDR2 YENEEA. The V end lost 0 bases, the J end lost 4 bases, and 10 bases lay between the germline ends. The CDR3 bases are TGTGCCAGCAGCTTAGAAGGTGGAGCGGGAAACACCATATATTTT. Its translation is CASSLEGGAGNTIYF.

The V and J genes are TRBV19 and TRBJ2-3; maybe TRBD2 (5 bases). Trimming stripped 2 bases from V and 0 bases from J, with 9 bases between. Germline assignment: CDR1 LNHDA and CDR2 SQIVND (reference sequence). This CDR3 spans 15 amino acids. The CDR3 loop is CASSIRWTSTDTQYF. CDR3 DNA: TGTGCCAGTAGTATAAGGTGGACTAGCACAGATACGCAGTATTTT.

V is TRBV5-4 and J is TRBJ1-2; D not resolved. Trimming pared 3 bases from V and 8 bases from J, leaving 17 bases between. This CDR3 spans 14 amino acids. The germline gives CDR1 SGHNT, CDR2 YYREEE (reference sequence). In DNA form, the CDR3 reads TGTGCCAGCAGCTCAAAGGAGTATGGATGGGGCTACACCTTC. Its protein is CASSSKEYGWGYTF.

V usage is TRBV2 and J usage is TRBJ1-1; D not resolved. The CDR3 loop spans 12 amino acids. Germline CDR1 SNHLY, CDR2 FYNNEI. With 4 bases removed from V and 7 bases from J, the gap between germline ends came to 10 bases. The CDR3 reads CASSGVVNEAFF. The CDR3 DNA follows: TGTGCCAGCAGTGGAGTAGTCAATGAAGCTTTCTTT.

As DNA, the CDR3 is TGTGCCAGCAGCTTAGAGACAGGGGGCGCCTATGGCTACACCTTC. This sequence encodes CASSLETGGAYGYTF. This chain uses TRBV11-3 with TRBJ1-2; 10 positions agree with TRBD1. The CDR3 sequence is 15 residues long. Trimming at V came to 0 bases and at J to 4 bases, leaving 2 bases not matched to a gene. Germline values: CDR1 SGHNT, CDR2 YENEEA.

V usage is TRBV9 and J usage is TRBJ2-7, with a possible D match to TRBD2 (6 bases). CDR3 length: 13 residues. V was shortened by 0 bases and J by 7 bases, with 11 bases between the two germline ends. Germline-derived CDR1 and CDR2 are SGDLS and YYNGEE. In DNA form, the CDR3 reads TGTGCCAGCAGCGTAGCGGGAGCGAGAGAGCAGTACTTC. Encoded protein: CASSVAGAREQYF.

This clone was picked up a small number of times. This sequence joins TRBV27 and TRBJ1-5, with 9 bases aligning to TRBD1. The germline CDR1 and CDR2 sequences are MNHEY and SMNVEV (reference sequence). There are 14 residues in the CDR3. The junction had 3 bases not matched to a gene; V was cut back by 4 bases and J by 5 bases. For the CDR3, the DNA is TGTGCCAGCAGTTCTGGGACAGGGCATCAGCCCCAGCATTTT. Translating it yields CASSSGTGHQPQHF.